These 6 T cell receptor beta chains were all obtained from the same sample, sequenced in a study of CD8+ T cells in alopecia areata. RNA, once extracted, was reverse transcribed into cDNA for use as the sequencing template. The table came from immunoSEQ multiplex PCR; TCRdb's copy has only in-frame clones and leaves some out. The table records 110,000 to 150,000 clones, 45% to 65% of them present only once. The treatment: oral pan-JAK inhibitor, 5-10 mg twice daily. Sample: CD8+ T cells sorted from blood, taken at week 4, from a patient treated with tofacitinib. These receptors were taken from a human donor with alopecia areata.

This clone was seen a handful of times. This sequence joins TRBV5-1 and TRBJ2-1, with 7 bases lining up with TRBD1. V was clipped by 2 bases and J by 1 base; unmatched bases: 3. Germline CDR1 SGHRS, CDR2 YFSETQ. This CDR3 contains 15 residues. DNA of the CDR3: TGCGCCAGCAGCTTTGAGACAGGGTCCTACAATGAGCAGTTCTTC. Amino acids: CASSFETGSYNEQFF.

This clone has just a few counts. In DNA, the CDR3 is TGTGCCAGCAGTATAGGGGGCTCTGGGGCCAACGTCCTGACTTTC. This gives the protein CASSIGGSGANVLTF. This chain links TRBV6-5 with TRBJ2-6; tentatively, D is TRBD1 (6 bases). The V gene lost 5 bases and the J gene lost 0 bases, with 8 bases spanning the gap. CDR1 and CDR2 (germline): MNHEY, SVGAGI. This CDR3 is 15 amino acids long.

This chain connects TRBV27 to TRBJ2-7; 8 nucleotides align to TRBD1. V was pared by 5 bases and J by 5 bases, with 11 bases of the junction left unmatched. This CDR3 region has 15 residues. CDR1 is MNHEY, CDR2 SMNVEV, per germline (reference sequence). CDR3 protein: CASSNRDRIFHEQYF. The CDR3, as DNA: TGTGCCAGCAGTAACCGGGACAGGATCTTCCACGAGCAGTACTTC.

This sequence joins TRBV13 and TRBJ2-3; D tentatively fits TRBD1 or TRBD2 (6 bases each). Germline-derived CDR1 and CDR2 are PRHDT and FYEKMQ (reference sequence). V lost 1 base and J 4 bases, leaving 12 bases between the germline ends. This CDR3 region has 15 residues. The CDR3, as DNA: TGTGCCAGCAGCTTAGTTCCAGGGGAGGCAGATACGCAGTATTTT. Translated: CASSLVPGEADTQYF.

This clone was seen a few times. The CDR3 here is CASRDMGQGKETQYF. The CDR3 DNA reads as TGTGCCAGCAGGGATATGGGACAGGGGAAAGAGACCCAGTACTTC. V is TRBV7-9 and J is TRBJ2-5, with 10 bases matching TRBD1. The junction had 7 bases not matched to a gene; V was cut back by 6 bases and J by 3 bases. This CDR3 is built from 15 residues. Germline V gene lookup returns CDR1 SEHNR and CDR2 FQNEAQ (reference sequence).

The chain combines TRBV30 with TRBJ2-1, with 7 bases that match TRBD2. V dropped 0 bases and J dropped 7; count of bases not matched to a gene: 0. CDR3 size: 12 residues. Germline V gene sequence: CDR1 GTSNPN, CDR2 SVGIG (reference sequence). In DNA, the CDR3 is TGTGCCTGGAGTGTTAGCGGGAATGAGCAGTTCTTC. Its protein is CAWSVSGNEQFF.